The 17 T cell receptor beta chains given below trace back to one sample, sequenced in a study of cytomegalovirus exposure and HLA in healthy donors. The PCR had 60 Vbeta and 13 Jbeta primers. Libraries were prepared by immunoSEQ multiplex PCR; TCRdb keeps only in-frame clonotypes and omits some of them. Among under 85,000 clones listed, roughly four fifths were seen once. The sequenced sample consisted of PBMCs. Every receptor here comes from a woman in her twenties or thirties in good health and CMV-seropositive.

The CDR3 nucleotides are TGTGCCTGGCTCACTAGCGGCCCTTACAATGAGCAGTTCTTC. Protein: CAWLTSGPYNEQFF. The gene calls are TRBV30 and TRBJ2-1; 8 bases map to TRBD2. CDR1 is GTSNPN, CDR2 SVGIG, per germline (reference sequence). The CDR3 has 14 amino acids. V gave up 5 bases and J gave up 4 bases; unmatched junction bases: 7.

The chain couples TRBV6-6 to TRBJ2-7; 10 nucleotides agree with TRBD1. Germline-derived CDR1 and CDR2 are MNHNY and SVGAGI (reference sequence). CDR3 length: 15 residues. Losses at the gene ends were 7 bases for V and 4 bases for J; bases not matched to a gene: 10. The chain's CDR3 is CASNQYGQGGYEQYF. DNA for the CDR3: TGTGCCAGCAACCAATACGGACAGGGGGGGTACGAGCAGTACTTC.

This clone showed up just a few times. This chain joins TRBV7-2 and TRBJ2-7; a possible D gene is TRBD1 (6 bases). V lost 2 bases to trimming and J lost 4 bases, with 15 bases between them. The CDR3 length is 15 residues. The germline gives CDR1 SGHTA, CDR2 FQGNSA. In nucleotides, the CDR3 is TGTGCCAGCAGCTTAAAGGGGGTCGAGGGATACGAGCAGTACTTC. Residues: CASSLKGVEGYEQYF.

The chain employs TRBV20-1 and TRBJ1-1, with D possibly being TRBD1 (5 bases). Germline lookup yields CDR1 DFQATT and CDR2 SNEGSKA (reference sequence). Trimming took off 5 bases at V and 7 bases at J, with 11 bases between the two ends. CDR3 size: 11 residues. CDR3 loop: CSARGTGEAFF. The CDR3 DNA reads TGCAGTGCTCGAGGGACTGGTGAAGCTTTCTTT.

The chain has TRBV4-3 and TRBJ2-7, with D tentatively TRBD1 (5 bases). From germline, CDR1 is LGHNA and CDR2 YSLEER. The CDR3 spans 15 residues. With 1 base removed from V and 4 bases from J, the gap between germline ends came to 14 bases. The CDR3 DNA sequence: TGCGCCAGCAGCCAAGGGCAGCTTGGGGCTTACGAGCAGTACTTC. Amino acid sequence: CASSQGQLGAYEQYF.

The chain couples TRBV19 to TRBJ2-7; 7 bases agree with TRBD2. Germline V CDR1 and CDR2: LNHDA, SQIVND (reference sequence). The CDR3 spans 12 residues. J gave up 3 bases and V 10 bases, and 6 bases lay outside the gene matches. CDR3 residues: CATSAGRYEQYF. The DNA for the CDR3 is TGTGCCACTTCAGCGGGGCGCTACGAGCAGTACTTC.

This clone has more than one count but fewer than ten. The V and J genes are TRBV29-1 and TRBJ2-2; TRBD2 is a possible D gene (5 bases). The germline gives CDR1 SQVTM, CDR2 ANQGSEA. V shed 7 bases and J shed 1 base, with 13 bases lying between them. The CDR3 extends over 14 amino acids. CDR3 nucleotides: TGCAGCGCCTCCACGGGGTTGAACACCGGGGAGCTGTTTTTT. This translates into CSASTGLNTGELFF.

This chain uses TRBV5-1 with TRBJ1-5, with 9 bases lining up with TRBD1. J lost 5 bases, V lost 5 bases, and 8 bases had no gene match. This CDR3 comprises 15 residues. The germline V gene has CDR1 SGHRS and CDR2 YFSETQ. In nucleotides, the CDR3 is TGCGCCAGCAGAGAGGGGGACAGGGTCGATCAGCCCCAGCATTTT. Protein sequence: CASREGDRVDQPQHF.

The sample holds a few counts of this clone. The chain has TRBV7-3 and TRBJ1-1; D may be TRBD1 (6 bases). CDR1 and CDR2 from the germline V gene are SGHTA and FQGTGA. The length of the CDR3 is 14 residues. V shed 4 bases and J shed 1 base, with 10 bases lying between them. The CDR3 region is CASSSGQPNTEAFF. The CDR3 DNA is TGTGCCAGCAGCTCAGGACAGCCGAACACTGAAGCTTTCTTT. Variable domain in full (rest from reference TRBV7-3 and TRBJ1-1): GAGVSQTPSNKVTEKGKYVELRCDPISGHTALYWYRQSLGQGPEFLIYFQGTGAADDSGLPNDRFFAVRPEGSVSTLKIQRTERGDSAVYLCASSSGQPNTEAFFGQGTRLTVV.

The chain links TRBV6-5 to TRBJ2-7; 7 nucleotides align to TRBD2. The junction had 4 bases not matched to a gene; V was cut back by 5 bases and J by 3 bases. Germline assignment: CDR1 MNHEY and CDR2 SVGAGI. The CDR3 spans 13 residues. CDR3 coding DNA: TGTGCCAGCAGTCTCGGACTAGACTACGAGCAGTACTTC. Amino acid sequence: CASSLGLDYEQYF.

This chain uses TRBV10-3 with TRBJ1-1; D may be TRBD1 (5 bases). CDR3 length: 15 residues. The V end was cut by 3 bases, the J end by 4 bases, with 15 bases between. In germline, CDR1 is ENHRY, CDR2 SYGVKD. DNA of the CDR3: TGTGCCATCAGTGACGGGGGTCTGGGGGGCACTGAAGCTTTCTTT. Its protein is CAISDGGLGGTEAFF.

This chain connects TRBV7-9 to TRBJ2-1, with 7 bases aligning to TRBD2. The V gene's germline CDR1 is SEHNR and CDR2 FQNEAQ (reference sequence). This CDR3 is 16 amino acids long. The V gene end was trimmed by 6 bases and the J gene end by 9 bases; junction bases not matched to a gene: 17. CDR3 region: CASRHTFGTKVTEQFF. The CDR3 region has the DNA TGTGCCAGCAGACACACTTTTGGGACTAAGGTTACTGAGCAGTTCTTC.

This chain connects TRBV5-1 to TRBJ2-2, with 9 positions matching TRBD1. CDR3 length: 16 residues. The germline V gene has CDR1 SGHRS and CDR2 YFSETQ. V was pared by 4 bases and J by 3 bases, with 7 bases of the junction left unmatched. DNA of the CDR3: TGCGCCAGCAGCACCGGGACAGGGACGGACACCGGGGAGCTGTTTTTT. Its protein is CASSTGTGTDTGELFF.

The rearrangement links TRBV7-6 to TRBJ2-7; the D gene is possibly TRBD2 (6 bases). From germline, CDR1 is SGHVS and CDR2 FNYEAQ. The V end lost 3 bases, the J end lost 4 bases, and 13 bases lay between the germline ends. This CDR3 has 14 residues. This CDR3 reads CASSFTGTFYEQYF. The CDR3 nucleotides read TGTGCCAGCAGCTTTACCGGGACTTTTTACGAGCAGTACTTC. The variable domain in full, completed from reference TRBV7-6 and TRBJ2-7, reads GAGVSQSPRYKVTKRGQDVALRCDPISGHVSLYWYRQALGQGPEFLTYFNYEAQQDKSGLPNDRFSAERPEGSISTLTIQRTEQRDSAMYRCASSFTGTFYEQYFGPGTRLTVT.

The chain couples TRBV5-1 to TRBJ2-7; 10 positions agree with TRBD2. The CDR3 totals 15 residues. V shed 3 bases and J 2 bases; nucleotides not matched to a gene: 5. CDR1 and CDR2 (germline): SGHRS, YFSETQ. Written as DNA, the CDR3 is TGCGCCAGCAGCTACACTAGCGGGACCACCTACGAGCAGTACTTC. It codes for CASSYTSGTTYEQYF.

This rearrangement joins TRBV16 to TRBJ2-5; D unclear. The V end was cut by 4 bases, the J end by 3 bases, with 12 bases between. The germline CDR1 and CDR2 sequences are KGHSY and FQNENV. The CDR3 extends over 14 amino acids. CDR3 loop: CASSRRGFEETQYF. CDR3 DNA: TGTGCCAGCAGCCGTCGAGGTTTCGAAGAGACCCAGTACTTC. The full variable domain, in which reference TRBV16 and TRBJ2-5 provide the parts outside the CDR3, is GEEVAQTPKHLVRGEGQKAKLYCAPIKGHSYVFWYQQVLKNEFKFLISFQNENVFDETGMPKERFSAKCLPNSPCSLEIQATKLEDSAVYFCASSRRGFEETQYFGPGTRLLVL.

The V and J genes are TRBV30 and TRBJ1-2; no definite D call. Per germline, CDR1 GTSNPN and CDR2 SVGIG (reference sequence). The CDR3 runs to 13 residues. Trimming took 4 bases from V and 0 from J, leaving 9 bases between them. Here the CDR3 reads CAWKRVANYGYTF. CDR3 in DNA: TGTGCCTGGAAGAGGGTTGCTAACTATGGCTACACCTTC.